The next 9 T cell receptor beta chains were all read from a single sample in a study of T cell responses to AZD1222 COVID-19 vaccine. The assay was immunoSEQ multiplex PCR, and TCRdb's table has in-frame clones only and misses some. This sample has approximately 28,000 clones; 92% occur once, and the top ten carry around 8%. The specimen was peripheral blood, collected 28 days after the second AZD1222 dose. The receptors originated from an adult who received the AZD1222 COVID-19 vaccine.

This chain links TRBV27 with TRBJ1-2; D gene ambiguous. Germline V lookup: CDR1 MNHEY, CDR2 SMNVEV (reference sequence). V lost 3 bases and J 5 bases, leaving 10 bases between the germline ends. This CDR3 comprises 13 residues. DNA for the CDR3: TGTGCCAGCAGTTTCAGTCGCGGATATGGCTACACCTTC. Translating it yields CASSFSRGYGYTF.

In this sample, this clone turned up once. The chain links TRBV3-1 (or the pseudogene TRBV3-2) to TRBJ1-6, with 9 bases lining up with TRBD1. From germline, CDR1 is LGHDT and CDR2 YNNKEL (reference sequence). V lost 5 bases and J lost 10; bases outside the gene matches: 6. The CDR3 is 14 residues long. The DNA of the CDR3 is TGTGCCAGCAGCATTCGGACAGGGGAGTCACCCCTCCACTTT. Its protein is CASSIRTGESPLHF.

This clone was recorded only once. The chain combines TRBV18 with TRBJ2-7; the D gene is possibly TRBD1 (5 bases). Trimming took off 2 bases at V and 2 bases at J, with 7 bases between the two ends. Germline CDR1 and CDR2: KGHSH and LQKENI. CDR3 length equals 13 residues. CDR3 sequence: CASSPGRAYEQYF. The CDR3 DNA reads as TGTGCCAGCTCACCAGGCAGGGCCTACGAGCAGTACTTC.

This chain uses TRBV9 with TRBJ2-7; D is unresolved. The CDR3 loop spans 13 amino acids. The germline V gene has CDR1 SGDLS and CDR2 YYNGEE. Trimming removed 4 bases from V and 2 bases from J, with 10 bases in between. The DNA for the CDR3 is TGTGCCAGCAGCCCCTCTGAAACCTACGAGCAGTACTTC. Protein sequence: CASSPSETYEQYF.

This chain links TRBV25-1 with TRBJ1-4; D ambiguous. The germline CDR1 and CDR2 sequences are MGHDK and SYGVNS. The V end was cut by 1 base, the J end by 7 bases, with 13 bases between. The CDR3 sequence is 15 residues long. The CDR3 DNA sequence: TGTGCCAGCAGTGAATTGTGGGGAGGAGGTGAAAAACTGTTTTTT. Residues: CASSELWGGGEKLFF.

The chain has TRBV27 and TRBJ2-2; the D is unclear. This CDR3 is built from 17 residues. V lost 6 bases, J lost 8 bases, and 25 bases lay in between. The V gene's germline CDR1 is MNHEY and CDR2 SMNVEV (reference sequence). The CDR3 coding sequence is TGTGCCAGCAGACTACAGCCATCTTCTCCAACGGCTGGGGAGCTGTTTTTT. As protein: CASRLQPSSPTAGELFF.

V and J are TRBV12-3 or TRBV12-4 and TRBJ2-1; no reliable D call. V was trimmed by 5 bases and J by 4 bases, leaving 9 bases between them. This CDR3 is built from 13 residues. The CDR3 DNA sequence: TGTGCCAGCAGTAGTCAGGAGTACAATGAGCAGTTCTTC. It yields the protein CASSSQEYNEQFF.

This CDR3 reads CASSAGTGGGEQFF. Written as DNA, the CDR3 is TGTGCCAGCAGCGCGGGGACGGGAGGGGGTGAGCAGTTCTTC. The chain recombines TRBV9 with TRBJ2-1, with 8 bases aligning to TRBD2. Germline CDR1 is SGDLS and CDR2 is YYNGEE. Losses at the gene ends were 3 bases for V and 9 bases for J; bases not matched to a gene: 8. The CDR3 is made up of 14 amino acids.

J is TRBJ2-2 and V is TRBV18; possibly TRBD2 for D (5 bases). CDR1 is KGHSH, CDR2 LQKENI, per germline. V was clipped by 3 bases and J by 3 bases, with 11 bases between them. The CDR3 is made up of 15 amino acids. The CDR3 loop is CASSPPSSDTGELFF. CDR3 DNA: TGTGCCAGCTCACCCCCGAGTAGCGACACCGGGGAGCTGTTTTTT.